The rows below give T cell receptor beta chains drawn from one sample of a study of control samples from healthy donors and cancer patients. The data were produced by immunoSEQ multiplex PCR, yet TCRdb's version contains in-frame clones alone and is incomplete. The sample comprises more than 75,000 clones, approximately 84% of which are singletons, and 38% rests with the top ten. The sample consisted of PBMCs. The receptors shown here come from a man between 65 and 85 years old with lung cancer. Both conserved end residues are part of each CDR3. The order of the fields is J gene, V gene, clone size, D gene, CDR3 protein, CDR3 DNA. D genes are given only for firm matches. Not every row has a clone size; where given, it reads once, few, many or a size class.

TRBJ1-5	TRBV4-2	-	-	CASSQAEGYQPQHF	TGTGCCAGCAGCCAAGCTGAGGGGTACCAGCCCCAGCATTTT
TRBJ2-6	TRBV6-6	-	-	CASSPTPGRISGANVLTF	TGTGCCAGCAGTCCCACACCGGGACGGATCTCTGGGGCCAACGTCCTGACTTTC
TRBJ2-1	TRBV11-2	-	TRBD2	CASSPRAGGDEQFF	TGTGCCAGCAGCCCACGGGCGGGGGGCGATGAGCAGTTCTTC
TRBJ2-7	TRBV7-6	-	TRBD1	CASSLGSTGGFNEQYF	TGTGCCAGCAGCTTAGGGTCGACAGGGGGCTTTAACGAGCAGTACTTC
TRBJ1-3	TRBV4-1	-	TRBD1	CASSPESTGPGNTIYF	TGCGCCAGCAGCCCCGAATCGACAGGGCCCGGAAACACCATATATTTT
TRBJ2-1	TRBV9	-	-	CASSVDPGGSRNEQFF	TGTGCCAGCAGCGTAGACCCGGGGGGCTCGAGGAATGAGCAGTTCTTC
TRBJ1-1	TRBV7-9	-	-	CASSAQGMNTEAFF	TGTGCCAGCAGCGCACAGGGCATGAACACTGAAGCTTTCTTT
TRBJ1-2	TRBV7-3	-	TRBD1	CASSLRDRGDYGYTF	TGTGCCAGCAGCTTAAGGGACAGGGGGGACTATGGCTACACCTTC
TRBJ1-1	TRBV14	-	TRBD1	CASSPLTGVNTEAFF	TGTGCCAGCAGCCCGCTGACAGGGGTGAACACTGAAGCTTTCTTT
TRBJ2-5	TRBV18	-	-	CASSPPIQDTTGIQETQYF	TGTGCCAGCTCACCACCGATCCAGGACACTACCGGAATCCAAGAGACCCAGTACTTC
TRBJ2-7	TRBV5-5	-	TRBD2	CASSLRGLAGAYEQYF	TGTGCCAGCAGCTTGCGGGGACTAGCGGGGGCCTACGAGCAGTACTTC
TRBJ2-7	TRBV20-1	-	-	CSASFVMGSNEQYF	TGCAGTGCTAGTTTTGTCATGGGGAGTAACGAGCAGTACTTC
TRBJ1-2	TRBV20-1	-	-	CSGLEHYGYTF	TGCAGTGGCTTGGAACATTATGGCTACACCTTC
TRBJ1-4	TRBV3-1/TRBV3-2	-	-	CASSSTKWTPNEKLFF	TGTGCCAGCAGCTCTACAAAGTGGACTCCTAATGAAAAACTGTTTTTT
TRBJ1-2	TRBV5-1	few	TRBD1	CASSTGQGNYGYTF	TGCGCCAGCAGCACCGGACAGGGGAACTATGGCTACACCTTC
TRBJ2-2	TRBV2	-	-	CASPDTNTGELFF	TGTGCCAGCCCGGACACGAACACCGGGGAGCTGTTTTTT